The source of this T cell receptor (beta chain) is a study of blood T cell repertoires in COVID-19. Study overall: Collection of acute and convalescent COVID-19 samples took place in the United States, Italy and Spain.

Generated by immunoSEQ multiplex PCR, the TCRdb table keeps only in-frame clones and is missing some. The top ten hold 6.2% of the sample, which has about 150,000 clones, about 82% seen once. This CDR3 is 13 amino acids long. The V end lost 3 bases, the J end lost 5 bases, and 11 bases lay between the germline ends. From germline, CDR1 is SQVTM and CDR2 ANQGSEA. The chain couples TRBV29-1 to TRBJ2-1, with TRBD2 as a possible D gene (6 bases). Sequenced: PBMCs or T cells enriched from blood (not recorded which). The sequence was obtained from a woman aged 40 to 50 who had recovered from COVID-19. CDR3 amino acids: CSVDRGSHNEQFF. CDR3 bases: TGCAGCGTTGATCGGGGGTCGCACAATGAGCAGTTCTTC.